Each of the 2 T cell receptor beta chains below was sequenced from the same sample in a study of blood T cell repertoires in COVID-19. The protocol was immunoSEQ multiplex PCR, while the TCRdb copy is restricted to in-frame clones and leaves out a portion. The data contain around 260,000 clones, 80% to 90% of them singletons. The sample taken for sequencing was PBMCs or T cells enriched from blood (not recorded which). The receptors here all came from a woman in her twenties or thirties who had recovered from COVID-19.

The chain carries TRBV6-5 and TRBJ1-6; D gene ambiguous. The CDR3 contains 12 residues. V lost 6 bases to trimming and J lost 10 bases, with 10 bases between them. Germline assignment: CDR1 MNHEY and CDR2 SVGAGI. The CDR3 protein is CASRAGDSPLHF. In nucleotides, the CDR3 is TGTGCCAGCAGGGCCGGAGACTCACCCCTCCACTTT.

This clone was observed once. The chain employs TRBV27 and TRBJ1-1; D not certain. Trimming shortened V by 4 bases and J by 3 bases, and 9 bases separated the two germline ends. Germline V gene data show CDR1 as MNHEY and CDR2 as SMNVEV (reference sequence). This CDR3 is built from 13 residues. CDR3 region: CASSWSPDTEAFF. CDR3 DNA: TGTGCCAGCAGTTGGAGCCCAGACACTGAAGCTTTCTTT.